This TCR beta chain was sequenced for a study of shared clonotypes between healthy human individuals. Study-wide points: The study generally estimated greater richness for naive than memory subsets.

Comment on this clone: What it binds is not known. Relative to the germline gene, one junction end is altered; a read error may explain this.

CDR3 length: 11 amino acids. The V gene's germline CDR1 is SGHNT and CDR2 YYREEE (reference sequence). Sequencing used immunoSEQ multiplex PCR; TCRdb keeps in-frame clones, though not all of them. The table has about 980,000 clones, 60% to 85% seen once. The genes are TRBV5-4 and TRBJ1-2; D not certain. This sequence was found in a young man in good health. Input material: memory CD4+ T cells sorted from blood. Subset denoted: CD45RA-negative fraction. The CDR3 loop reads CASSLNSGYTF. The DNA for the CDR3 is TGTGCCAGCAGCTTAAACTCTGGCTACACCTTC.